These 27 T cell receptor beta chains share one sample of origin, sequenced in a study of blood T cell repertoires in COVID-19. Here immunoSEQ multiplex PCR was the method, and the copy in TCRdb shows in-frame clones only, minus some. The data contain some 100,000 clones, roughly 80% of them seen just once; the ten biggest clones take up about 12%. Sequencing was carried out using peripheral blood. The receptor source for this set is a woman in her seventies with acute or convalescent COVID-19.

The DNA for the CDR3 is TGTGCCAGCAGCACAAGGGAAGGCCTAGAGGGTACGCAGTATTTT. This gives the protein CASSTREGLEGTQYF. The chain combines TRBV3-1 (or the pseudogene TRBV3-2) with TRBJ2-3; perhaps TRBD2 as D (5 bases). The CDR3 runs 15 residues. Trimming took off 5 bases at V and 8 bases at J, with 20 bases between the two ends. Germline lookup yields CDR1 LGHDT and CDR2 YNNKEL (reference sequence).

The gene calls are TRBV18 and TRBJ1-5; D is perhaps TRBD1 (6 bases). From germline, CDR1 is KGHSH and CDR2 LQKENI. V was pared by 0 bases and J by 1 base, with 10 bases between. The CDR3 is 16 residues long. The CDR3 is CASSPPGGGSNQPQHF. In DNA form, the CDR3 reads TGTGCCAGCTCACCACCGGGGGGGGGCAGCAATCAGCCCCAGCATTTT.

The chain uses TRBV27 and TRBJ1-1; TRBD1 might be the D (6 bases). Germline V gene sequence: CDR1 MNHEY, CDR2 SMNVEV (reference sequence). The CDR3 is made up of 15 amino acids. V was cut by 1 base and J by 4 bases, with 13 bases left in between. CDR3 bases: TGTGCCAGCAGTTTATTAGGGGGTGGCGGCACTGAAGCTTTCTTT. Protein product: CASSLLGGGGTEAFF.

The chain is built from TRBV28 and TRBJ1-2; D might be TRBD1 (5 bases). The germline V gene has CDR1 MDHEN and CDR2 SYDVKM. V shed 5 bases and J shed 4 bases, with 14 bases lying between them. The CDR3 runs to 14 residues. The CDR3 DNA is TGTGCCAGCAGTCGTTCTACAGGCCCCTATGGCTACACCTTC. The encoded protein is CASSRSTGPYGYTF.

This rearrangement joins TRBV19 to TRBJ2-1; D gene ambiguous. With 6 bases removed from V and 2 bases from J, the gap between germline ends came to 5 bases. The CDR3 spans 12 residues. CDR1 and CDR2 (germline): LNHDA, SQIVND (reference sequence). The CDR3 nucleotides are TGTGCCAGTAGCTTAACCTACAATGAGCAGTTCTTC. Translated, it gives CASSLTYNEQFF.

V is TRBV18 and J is TRBJ2-2, with a possible D match to TRBD1 (5 bases). Germline values: CDR1 KGHSH, CDR2 LQKENI. The ends were cut back, 6 bases at V and 0 bases at J, with 14 bases in the middle. The CDR3 extends over 16 amino acids. The CDR3 DNA reads as TGTGCCAGCTCCGTCTCATGGGGCGCGAACACCGGGGAGCTGTTTTTT. This encodes CASSVSWGANTGELFF.

The chain recombines TRBV19 with TRBJ1-1; tentatively, D is TRBD1 (6 bases). Looked up from germline, CDR1 is LNHDA and CDR2 is SQIVND (reference sequence). This CDR3 is 14 amino acids long. The V end lost 0 bases, the J end lost 5 bases, and 10 bases lay between the germline ends. The CDR3 nucleotides are TGTGCCAGTAGTATAGATCACACAGGGACTGAAGCTTTCTTT. Its protein product is CASSIDHTGTEAFF.

The CDR3 DNA sequence: TGTGCCAGTAGTTATAGCGGGGACCCGAGCACCGGGGAGCTGTTTTTT. Its protein is CASSYSGDPSTGELFF. The V and J genes are TRBV19 and TRBJ2-2, with 8 bases identical to TRBD2. The germline V gene has CDR1 LNHDA and CDR2 SQIVND (reference sequence). There are 16 residues in the CDR3. V was pared by 5 bases and J by 4 bases, with 9 bases of the junction left unmatched.

The gene calls are TRBV6-5 and TRBJ2-7; D is possibly TRBD2 (6 bases). The V end lost 0 bases, the J end lost 2 bases, and 11 bases lay between the germline ends. Germline values: CDR1 MNHEY, CDR2 SVGAGI. The CDR3 totals 15 residues. The CDR3 sequence: CASSYSGGSAYEQYF. In nucleotides, the CDR3 is TGTGCCAGCAGTTACTCTGGGGGGTCGGCCTACGAGCAGTACTTC.

V gene TRBV19 combines with J gene TRBJ1-5, with TRBD1 matching over 7 bases. Trimming at V came to 4 bases and at J to 4 bases, leaving 7 bases not matched to a gene. CDR1 is LNHDA and CDR2 is SQIVND in the germline V gene (reference sequence). The CDR3 covers 15 residues. The DNA of the CDR3 is TGTGCCAGTAGTAAACCGGGACAGTCTAATCAGCCCCAGCATTTT. Amino acids: CASSKPGQSNQPQHF.

CDR3 nucleotides: TGTGCCAGCAGCTTGGGACAGGGGGCAATGAACACTGAAGCTTTCTTT. Translating it yields CASSLGQGAMNTEAFF. The J gene is TRBJ1-1, the V gene TRBV7-9; TRBD1 matches at 12 bases. The CDR3 covers 16 residues. Trimming cost V 3 bases and J 0 bases; bases outside gene matches: 2. Germline CDR1 and CDR2: SEHNR and FQNEAQ (reference sequence).

This clone was seen a handful of times. The chain carries TRBV2 and TRBJ1-1, with D unclear. Trimming took 6 bases from V and 5 from J, leaving 7 bases between them. From germline, CDR1 is SNHLY and CDR2 FYNNEI. The CDR3 is made up of 11 amino acids. CDR3 sequence: CASSEGTEAFF. Written as DNA, the CDR3 is TGTGCCAGCAGCGAGGGTACTGAAGCTTTCTTT.

For the CDR3, the DNA is TGTGCCAGCAGCTTCCTAGACAGGGAAACTGAAGCTTTCTTT. It translates to CASSFLDRETEAFF. This chain uses TRBV3-1 (or the pseudogene TRBV3-2) with TRBJ1-1; 7 positions match TRBD1. Per the germline V gene, CDR1 is LGHDT and CDR2 is YNNKEL (reference sequence). The CDR3 consists of 14 residues. After removal of 5 bases from V and 5 bases from J, the junction contained 8 bases not matched to a gene.

The chain is built from TRBV6-5 and TRBJ2-1; D is perhaps TRBD2 (6 bases). Looked up from germline, CDR1 is MNHEY and CDR2 is SVGAGI. The CDR3 is 13 residues long. The V gene lost 10 bases and the J gene lost 5 bases, with 15 bases spanning the gap. CDR3 region: CATSRGGDNEQFF. The CDR3 DNA sequence: TGTGCCACCTCGAGGGGAGGTGACAATGAGCAGTTCTTC.

J is TRBJ2-2 and V is TRBV11-2, with 7 bases aligning to TRBD2. With V trimmed by 4 bases and J by 5 bases, 7 bases remained unmatched. The germline V gene encodes CDR1 SGHAT and CDR2 FQNNGV. The CDR3 contains 15 residues. The CDR3 reads CASSYGHGGTGELFF. In DNA form, the CDR3 reads TGTGCCAGCAGCTACGGCCACGGGGGGACCGGGGAGCTGTTTTTT.

V is TRBV27 and J is TRBJ2-3; D call uncertain. The CDR3 spans 13 residues. V lost 3 bases to trimming and J lost 0 bases, with 4 bases between them. CDR1 and CDR2 (germline): MNHEY, SMNVEV (reference sequence). CDR3 nucleotides: TGTGCCAGCAGTTTTCGGAGCACAGATACGCAGTATTTT. The encoded protein is CASSFRSTDTQYF.

The chain links TRBV7-2 to TRBJ2-1, with a weak D call TRBD2 (6 bases). The CDR3 is made up of 16 amino acids. Trimming removed 5 bases at V and 4 bases at J, with 18 bases between. Germline loops: CDR1 SGHTA, CDR2 FQGNSA. CDR3 DNA: TGTGCCAGCAGCCCCCTCGCTCGAGGAGGGTACAATGAGCAGTTCTTC. Translated: CASSPLARGGYNEQFF.

The V call is TRBV29-1, the J call TRBJ2-1; TRBD2 agrees at 10 bases. The CDR3 totals 16 residues. CDR1 is SQVTM, CDR2 ANQGSEA, per germline. V shed 3 bases and J 4 bases; nucleotides not matched to a gene: 9. The CDR3 nucleotides are TGCAGCGTTGAGGTCGTAGCGGGGGGTAAATACAATGAGCAGTTCTTC. As protein: CSVEVVAGGKYNEQFF.

This chain uses TRBV10-3 with TRBJ1-1, with TRBD1 identical over 9 bases. CDR3 size: 15 residues. CDR1 is ENHRY, CDR2 SYGVKD, per germline. With 6 bases clipped from V and 1 base from J, the junction kept 6 bases outside the gene matches. The DNA of the CDR3 is TGTGCCATCAGGGAATCGGACAGGGGGAACACTGAAGCTTTCTTT. Amino acid sequence: CAIRESDRGNTEAFF.

This chain uses TRBV4-3 with TRBJ1-3; D possibly corresponds to TRBD1 (5 bases). The V end lost 0 bases, the J end lost 3 bases, and 12 bases lay between the germline ends. Per germline, CDR1 LGHNA and CDR2 YSLEER. This CDR3 is built from 16 residues. CDR3 residues: CASSQELGEGGNTIYF. DNA for the CDR3: TGCGCCAGCAGCCAAGAGTTAGGGGAGGGTGGAAACACCATATATTTT.

This chain uses TRBV30 with TRBJ1-4; D gene ambiguous. This CDR3 spans 13 amino acids. Looked up from germline, CDR1 is GTSNPN and CDR2 is SVGIG (reference sequence). V was shortened by 8 bases and J by 6 bases, with 16 bases between the two germline ends. In DNA, the CDR3 is TGTGCCGGAGGGAGATCGGGCGATGAAAAACTGTTTTTT. Amino acid sequence: CAGGRSGDEKLFF.

The chain has TRBV2 and TRBJ1-2; no definite D call. Germline loops: CDR1 SNHLY, CDR2 FYNNEI. Trimming took 2 bases from V and 10 from J, leaving 20 bases between them. The CDR3 loop spans 15 amino acids. This CDR3 is CASSEKSQALLAYTF. CDR3 coding DNA: TGTGCCAGCAGTGAAAAGAGTCAGGCCCTACTAGCCTACACCTTC.

CDR3 DNA: TGTGCCAGCAGCACCCGAGGGCCAAATGGTTCACCCCTCCACTTT. Residues: CASSTRGPNGSPLHF. This chain joins TRBV7-9 and TRBJ1-6; D is unresolved. Between the trimmed V and J ends, which lost 5 bases and 9 bases, there was a span of 17 bases. Looked up from germline, CDR1 is SEHNR and CDR2 is FQNEAQ (reference sequence). This CDR3 has 15 residues.

The sample holds a few counts of this clone. The chain uses TRBV28 and TRBJ1-5; D remains unclear. Germline lookup yields CDR1 MDHEN and CDR2 SYDVKM. The CDR3 runs 14 residues. Deletions cut 4 bases from V and 0 bases from J, with 7 bases between. In DNA form, the CDR3 reads TGTGCCAGCAGTTCTGTTTATAGCAATCAGCCCCAGCATTTT. Protein sequence: CASSSVYSNQPQHF. The variable domain in full, with the rest retrieved from reference TRBV28 and TRBJ1-5, is DVKVTQSSRYLVKRTGEKVFLECVQDMDHENMFWYRQDPGLGLRLIYFSYDVKMKEKGDIPEGYSVSREKKERFSLILESASTNQTSMYLCASSSVYSNQPQHFGDGTRLSIL.

The V call is TRBV6-1, the J call TRBJ2-6; a possible D gene is TRBD2 (5 bases). The CDR3 spans 15 residues. Trimming shortened V by 6 bases and J by 4 bases, and 13 bases separated the two germline ends. Per germline, CDR1 MNHNS and CDR2 SASEGT. The CDR3 loop reads CASRFGESGANVLTF. The DNA of the CDR3 is TGTGCCAGCAGATTTGGGGAGTCGGGGGCCAACGTCCTGACTTTC.

This rearrangement joins TRBV6-5 to TRBJ2-7, with 12 bases aligning to TRBD2. Losses at the gene ends were 7 bases for V and 2 bases for J; bases not matched to a gene: 3. This CDR3 region has 14 residues. Germline lookup yields CDR1 MNHEY and CDR2 SVGAGI. Here the CDR3 DNA reads TGTGCCAGCAATCCTAGCGGGGGGGCCTACGAGCAGTACGTC. It specifies CASNPSGGAYEQYV.

In this sample, this clone turned up a few times. V is TRBV2 and J is TRBJ2-5; 9 bases map to TRBD1. There are 13 residues in the CDR3. Trimming cost V 10 bases and J 5 bases; bases outside gene matches: 8. Per germline, CDR1 SNHLY and CDR2 FYNNEI. CDR3 DNA: TGTGCCACCGGATGGGACAGGGTGGAGACCCAGTACTTC. Translating it yields CATGWDRVETQYF.